One and the same sample provided the 15 T cell receptor beta chains below, sequenced in a study of Ad26.COV2.S vaccination and SARS-CoV-2 variants. The data were produced by immunoSEQ multiplex PCR, yet TCRdb's version contains in-frame clones alone and is incomplete. The sample lists 350,000 to 550,000 clones, roughly nine tenths occurring once. The treatment: over 15 received Ad26.COV2.S at low or high dose, single or two shots; roughly five received placebo; per-sample allocation not given. Samples were taken on day 63 after the first vaccine or placebo injection. The material was peripheral blood, obtained in a trial of Ad26.COV2.S vaccine versus placebo. These receptor sequences come from a person between 18 and 60 years old who received the Ad26.COV2.S COVID-19 vaccine or a placebo.

The rearrangement uses TRBV11-2 and TRBJ2-7; TRBD2 matches at 8 bases. V trimming: 3 bases; J trimming: 3 bases; junction bases outside the gene matches: 7. The germline V gene encodes CDR1 SGHAT and CDR2 FQNNGV. This CDR3 spans 15 amino acids. This CDR3 is CASSLIAGNGYEQYV. CDR3 coding DNA: TGTGCCAGCAGCTTGATAGCGGGAAACGGCTACGAGCAGTACGTC.

The chain is built from TRBV7-9 and TRBJ2-5, with unresolved D. From germline, CDR1 is SEHNR and CDR2 FQNEAQ (reference sequence). The V end was cut by 2 bases, the J end by 0 bases, with 7 bases between. The CDR3 is 14 residues long. The CDR3 is CASSLKQYQETQYF. CDR3 sequence (DNA): TGTGCCAGCAGCTTAAAACAGTACCAAGAGACCCAGTACTTC.

V and J are TRBV12-3 or TRBV12-4 and TRBJ1-2; D may be TRBD1 (5 bases). Trimming left V 6 bases short and J 8 bases short, with 10 bases between. CDR3 length: 11 amino acids. The CDR3 is CASSQGRGYTF. CDR3 DNA: TGTGCCAGCAGCCAGGGACGAGGCTACACCTTC.

The chain uses TRBV3-1 (or the pseudogene TRBV3-2) and TRBJ1-1, with D uncertain. Trimming left V 4 bases short and J 6 bases short, with 21 bases between. This CDR3 spans 16 amino acids. The germline V gene has CDR1 LGHDT and CDR2 YNNKEL (reference sequence). CDR3 sequence (DNA): TGTGCCAGCAGCCCCTTACTGGCGACCGGCGTCTCTGAAGCTTTCTTT. Translation: CASSPLLATGVSEAFF.

A single count supports this clone. The chain carries TRBV21-1 and TRBJ2-3; the D call of TRBD2 is as the table states it, not checked on the DNA. TRBV21-1 is tagged as a pseudogene. The CDR3 loop spans 20 amino acids. The DNA for the CDR3 is TGTGCCAGCAGCCCGAGGCACCAGCGGGAGCCTTCATGGGGCACAGATACGCAGTATTTT. Encoded protein: CASSPRHQREPSWGTDTQYF.

This clone occurred a few times. The chain couples TRBV19 to TRBJ2-7; D could derive from TRBD1 or TRBD2 (5 bases each). Looked up from germline, CDR1 is LNHDA and CDR2 is SQIVND (reference sequence). The V end was cut by 11 bases, the J end by 2 bases, with 16 bases between. The CDR3 covers 13 residues. This CDR3 is CACSRDLAYEQYF. The CDR3 bases are TGTGCCTGCTCCAGGGACCTCGCCTACGAGCAGTACTTC.

This rearrangement joins TRBV4-2 to TRBJ1-3; D is perhaps TRBD1 (5 bases). CDR1 is LGHNA and CDR2 is YNFKEQ in the germline V gene. Trimming stripped 3 bases from V and 2 bases from J, with 14 bases between. The CDR3 runs 16 residues. This CDR3 is CASSHVTGAPGNTIYF. CDR3 nucleotide sequence: TGTGCCAGCAGCCACGTAACAGGAGCCCCTGGAAACACCATATATTTT.

The chain has TRBV7-9 and TRBJ1-1; a weak D match, TRBD1 (5 bases). V lost 1 base and J 0 bases, leaving 12 bases between the germline ends. The CDR3 has 16 amino acids. Looked up from germline, CDR1 is SEHNR and CDR2 is FQNEAQ (reference sequence). The CDR3 sequence: CASSLVSGGLNTEAFF. The CDR3 DNA sequence: TGTGCCAGCAGCTTAGTGAGCGGGGGTTTGAACACTGAAGCTTTCTTT.

J is TRBJ1-3 and V is TRBV5-1, with D perhaps matching TRBD1 (5 bases). CDR1 SGHRS and CDR2 YFSETQ come from the germline V gene. This CDR3 is built from 15 residues. The V gene lost 4 bases and the J gene lost 0 bases, with 11 bases spanning the gap. The DNA for the CDR3 is TGCGCCAGCAGCCCCGGGGCTTTCTCTGGAAACACCATATATTTT. This gives the protein CASSPGAFSGNTIYF.

The V gene is TRBV2, the J gene TRBJ1-1, with D perhaps TRBD1 (5 bases). V lost 2 bases to trimming and J lost 5 bases, with 6 bases between them. Germline CDR1 and CDR2: SNHLY and FYNNEI. This CDR3 contains 12 residues. CDR3 nucleotides: TGTGCCAGCAGTGAATGGGGGACTGAAGCTTTCTTT. Residues: CASSEWGTEAFF.

The gene calls are TRBV6-5 and TRBJ1-2, with 9 bases matching TRBD1. The length of the CDR3 is 14 residues. J lost 4 bases, V lost 6 bases, and 6 bases had no gene match. Germline CDR1 and CDR2: MNHEY and SVGAGI. The CDR3 bases are TGTGCCAGCAGGGTGGGACAGGGCCTCTATGGCTACACCTTC. Amino acids: CASRVGQGLYGYTF.

The V call is TRBV6-2 or TRBV6-3, the J call TRBJ1-2; a weak D match, TRBD1 (5 bases). This CDR3 is built from 14 residues. Per the germline V gene, CDR1 is MNHEY and CDR2 is SVGEGT. V lost 6 bases and J lost 5, with 16 bases in between. CDR3 protein: CASSDPGPRYGYTF. The CDR3 nucleotides read TGTGCCAGCAGCGATCCGGGACCGAGATATGGCTACACCTTC.

J is TRBJ2-3 and V is TRBV7-9; D is uncertain. This CDR3 has 15 amino acids. Germline lookup yields CDR1 SEHNR and CDR2 FQNEAQ (reference sequence). Trimming left V 8 bases short and J 2 bases short, with 17 bases between. CDR3 sequence reads: CASLLTKVYTDTQYF. The CDR3 coding sequence is TGTGCCAGCTTACTAACAAAAGTGTACACAGATACGCAGTATTTT.

The CDR3 DNA reads as TGTGCCAGCAGCGACTCCCCGGGGGACTATTTTCAAGAGACCCAGTACTTC. Amino acids: CASSDSPGDYFQETQYF. V gene TRBV7-8 combines with J gene TRBJ2-5; 7 positions match TRBD2. The CDR3 sequence is 17 residues long. Germline loops: CDR1 SGHVS, CDR2 FQNEAQ. V dropped 5 bases and J dropped 2; count of bases not matched to a gene: 14.

The chain recombines TRBV20-1 with TRBJ2-3; D gene ambiguous. Germline CDR1 and CDR2: DFQATT and SNEGSKA (reference sequence). Trimming took off 6 bases at V and 5 bases at J, with 9 bases between the two ends. CDR3 length equals 11 residues. The CDR3 loop reads CSAPKRDTQYF. The DNA of the CDR3 is TGCAGTGCCCCCAAAAGAGATACGCAGTATTTT.